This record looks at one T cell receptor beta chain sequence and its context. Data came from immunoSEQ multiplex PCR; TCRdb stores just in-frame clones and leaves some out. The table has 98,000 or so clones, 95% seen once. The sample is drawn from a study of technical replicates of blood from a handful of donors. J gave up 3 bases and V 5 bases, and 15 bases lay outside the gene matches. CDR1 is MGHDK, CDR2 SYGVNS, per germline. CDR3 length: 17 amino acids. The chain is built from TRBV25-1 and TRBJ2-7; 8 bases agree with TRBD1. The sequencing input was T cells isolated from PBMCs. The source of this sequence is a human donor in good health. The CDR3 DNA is TGTGCCAGCAGTCGAACTACGCCGGGACAGGATGACTACGAGCAGTACTTC. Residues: CASSRTTPGQDDYEQYF.